What follows describes a single T cell receptor beta chain. Its antigen has not been determined. Library preparation was by the immunoSEQ multiplex PCR assay. For the multiplex PCR, a mixture combining 60 forward primers for TCR Vbeta segments and 13 reverse primers for TCR Jbeta segments was used. Amplification of the CDR3 region of rearranged TCR beta genes was performed with a multiplex PCR assay on genomic DNA. The Illumina HiSeq System was used to sequence the amplified TCR beta libraries as 87-base-pair reads. On the authors' methods: A later analysis tallied some 79 million unique TCR beta chains across the 600 to 700 repertoires, and around 9.9 million of those chains were shared by two or more donors. Raw reads were error-corrected and collapsed into unique sequences with a nearest-neighbor algorithm that merged closely related sequences to remove PCR and sequencing errors. V, D and J gene segments were assigned by aligning CDR3 sequences to IMGT reference sequences. For a sequence to be retained, a match of at least six nucleotides to both a V gene segment and a J gene segment was required. A rearrangement was called productive if the CDR3 had no stop codons and remained in frame with V and J, and every other rearrangement was called non-productive. Following IMGT convention, CDR3 was defined as the stretch from the second conserved V-encoded cysteine up to the conserved J-encoded phenylalanine. The earlier analysis of 587 of the donors excluded sequences that lacked an unambiguous match to a single V gene segment. An earlier analysis of several hundred of the donors called V segments functional above 56.7% productive rearrangements and segregating when the between-donor standard deviation exceeded 5%. A statistical classification framework was built for diagnosing cytomegalovirus status from the catalog of TCR beta chain sequences. In a later analysis, V and J genes were assigned by comparing TCR nucleotide sequences against IMGT/GENE-DB human TR gene sequences. A later analysis assigned CDR3 sequences and most-parsimonious VDJ recombination scenarios with the TCRdist pipeline. A later analysis defined each TCR beta chain by its CDR3 amino acid sequence plus V-gene family, and excluded reads lacking a unique V-gene family. A later analysis removed several hundred highly shared, low-generation-probability nucleotide sequences to deal with suspected cross-contamination and a sequencing artifact. For each public chain, a later analysis derived a clonal expansion index from normalized ranks of inferred template counts within each repertoire. In a later analysis, generation probabilities were computed using a VDJ recombination model fitted to out-of-frame rearrangements, and the results were checked against IGoR. A later analysis scored TCR-TCR, TCR-HLA and TCR-CMV co-occurrence with hypergeometric tests, applying a repertoire-size bias correction to TCR pairs. A later analysis estimated false discovery rates by permuting HLA or CMV assignments 20 times. In a later analysis, co-occurring TCRs were grouped using DBSCAN, with TCRdist sequence similarity added in when clustering inside HLA-allele-positive subsets. Co-occurrence clustering excluded repertoires with fewer than 30,000 or more than 120,000 public chains, plus five with anomalous nucleotide sharing. TCRdb stores this immuneACCESS table with in-frame sequences only. Part of the clones is absent; in the studies checked, under half of the shortfall reflects unresolved V genes, and no reason is known for the rest. The D gene and trimming were derived from the DNA, and the V and J assignments and clone size from that table. The sample table includes tens of thousands of clones. Of the sample, about 1.1% is held by the ten largest clones.

The data originate from a study of cytomegalovirus exposure and HLA in healthy donors (dated by TCRdb to the late 2010s). Broadly, across the study: According to an earlier analysis of 587 of the donors, 150 million to 200 million T cells yielded 95 million to 140 million unique TCR beta sequences and more than 250 Gb of sequence data. A later analysis re-examined previously published TCR beta repertoires from 500 to 700 donors and added high-resolution HLA genotyping to investigate patterns of TCR occurrence. Genome-wide SNP genotypes for about three fifths of the roughly 670 donors were used in a later genetic analysis, which treated that subset as a discovery cohort. Typing coverage varied by locus: 629-630 donors for A, B, C, DRB1 and DQB1; around 560 for DQA1; around 610 for DPA1; fewer than 480 for DPB1. HLA typing included class I and class II loci at four-digit resolution. Rather than using new phenotypic data, the later analysis identified candidate immune exposures from TCR beta sequences and from how often those sequences occurred across donors. Using immunosequencing, the study profiled T cell repertoires from fewer than 700 subjects and related those repertoires to cytomegalovirus serostatus. Roughly 5 DR-DQ haplotypes were handled as single units for association and clustering, since linkage in the cohort was strong. Every discovery cohort repertoire had been produced on one sequencing platform. The study was designed to test whether signatures of past pathogen exposure could be identified by cataloging public T cell receptors. Roughly 290 gigabases of sequencing data and around 88 million unique TCR sequences made up an early release that covered 500 to 650 HLA-typed donors. The genetic ancestry cluster associated with self-reported Caucasian donors included 81% of the 398 genotyped donors. Across 300 to 500 genotyped donors of the cohort, an average of approximately 220,000 unique TCR beta nucleotide sequences per donor were sequenced, and approximately 17% of those sequences were non-productive. An earlier analysis of some 600 of the donors applied high-throughput TCR beta sequencing to assess whether each TCR beta V gene segment acted as functional or pseudogenic. Besides the first cohort of 500 to 700 subjects, a separate validation cohort made up of some 110 different subjects was used. The study combined high-throughput TCR immunosequencing, statistical association of individual TCRs with disease status, and machine learning to predict cytomegalovirus infection status. Donor age, sex, ethnicity and CMV serostatus were collected together with the repertoire data.

What the research found in general, with its limitations: Immune exposure information for the cohort was limited to CMV serostatus. Because counts were too low, 15 to 20 rarely observed V segments, including chromosome 9 orphons, were excluded from the earlier analysis of 500 to 700 of the donors. Roughly uniform sequencing depth across donors was assumed in presence/absence analyses, although this assumption may not hold. Strong co-occurrence of HLA alleles, especially DR and DQ, made assigning TCR associations to individual alleles difficult. The 87-base-pair reads could not distinguish some IMGT-functional V segments, including TRBV6-2 and TRBV6-3, so those segments were excluded. A later analysis reported that several top co-occurrence clusters appeared linked to parvovirus B19, influenza, CMV and Epstein-Barr virus. This cohort had only TCR beta chains sequenced, and the lack of alpha or paired-chain data limited which features could be detected. In a later analysis, TCR association rates were found to vary across HLA loci, with the most associated TCRs seen for DRB1 alleles and the fewest for HLA-C alleles. In a later genetic analysis, fewer N-insertions in productive TCRs were reported among donors in an Asian-associated ancestry cluster than the roughly 700-donor mean. An association between a missense DCLRE1C variant and V-gene and J-gene trimming of TCR beta chains was found in a later genetic analysis and replicated in an independent cohort. The authors suggested that the approach could potentially be extended to other disease states and immunological phenotypes. Correlated functional status among segregating V segments might reflect linkage disequilibrium, but an unknown experimental factor could not be ruled out. The sequencing pipeline was judged likely to have produced a cluster of highly shared sequence variants as a technical artifact. At a false discovery rate of 0.05, a later analysis linked 16,951 TCR beta sequences to specific HLA alleles. While some public TCRs were present in many individuals, most TCR sequences turned up only very rarely across donors. The classifier was reported to diagnose cytomegalovirus status with high specificity and sensitivity in both the original cohort and the validation cohort. Most CMV-associated TCR beta chains appeared to be HLA-restricted in a later analysis, and the HLA associations seemed to be driven largely by CMV exposure. In a later analysis, HLA-associated TCR beta chains showed more clonal expansion and lower generation probabilities than non-associated chains that were equally common. HLA typing was unavailable for some donors at each locus, so association tests used only the typed subset. A total of around 150 TCR beta chains were listed by the study as associated with cytomegalovirus. A further reported finding was that TCR beta sequences accurately predicted the HLA-A and HLA-B alleles for most subjects in the first cohort. Broadly in line with IMGT annotations, most TCR beta V segments showed up in productive rearrangements about 90% or about 30% of the time in an earlier analysis of around 550 of the donors. A few of the identified cytomegalovirus-associated TCR beta chains were confirmed in vitro to be specific for cytomegalovirus antigens.

The cohort was made up of under 800 healthy bone marrow donors. At the time of sampling, every cohort member was nominally healthy, though immune exposures that went unrecorded were likely present. The donor tested CMV seronegative, placing the donor among the 300 to 400 seronegative members of the cohort. Every donor gave a peripheral blood sample, and the peripheral blood mononuclear cells from that sample were used for TCR beta sequencing. The Qiagen DNeasy Blood Extraction Kit was used to extract genomic DNA from the blood cell samples. CDR1 and CDR2 were assigned from the germline V gene as SGHDT and YYEEEE. Trimming at the junction amounts to 1 base on V and 8 bases on J, and the germline ends lie 4 bases apart. Including cysteine and phenylalanine, the CDR3 has 11 amino acids. Kept here is only the CDR3 DNA, which spans 33 bases and is read in frame from base 1.

Sequencing was performed on PBMCs. The sequence joins TRBV5-6 to TRBJ2-1; the D gene cannot be named for sure. The origin of this receptor is a woman aged 25 to 45 in good health and CMV-seronegative. CDR3 sequence: CASSLTDEQFF. The DNA reads TGTGCCAGCAGCTTGACGGATGAGCAGTTCTTC.